Each of the 18 T cell receptor beta chains below was sequenced from the same sample in a study of blood T cell repertoires in COVID-19. Sequencing used immunoSEQ multiplex PCR; TCRdb keeps in-frame clones, though not all of them. Counted here are about 250,000 clones, 88% occurring once; the ten biggest clones make up about 3.4%. Source material: PBMCs or T cells enriched from blood (not recorded which). All receptors come from a middle-aged woman who had been exposed to COVID-19.

The chain joins TRBV19 to TRBJ1-1, with TRBD1 as a possible D gene (5 bases). Germline V CDR1 and CDR2: LNHDA, SQIVND (reference sequence). V shed 3 bases and J shed 4 bases, with 21 bases lying between them. This CDR3 comprises 17 residues. CDR3 sequence reads: CASSMRWGADESTEAFF. For the CDR3, the DNA is TGTGCCAGTAGTATGAGGTGGGGCGCGGATGAGAGCACTGAAGCTTTCTTT. Full variable domain (rest looked up from reference TRBV19 and TRBJ1-1): DGGITQSPKYLFRKEGQNVTLSCEQNLNHDAMYWYRQDPGQGLRLIYYSQIVNDFQKGDIAEGYSVSREKKESFPLTVTSAQKNPTAFYLCASSMRWGADESTEAFFGQGTRLTVV.

The genes are TRBV13 and TRBJ2-1; a weak D match, TRBD2 (5 bases). CDR1 and CDR2 (germline): PRHDT, FYEKMQ (reference sequence). There are 16 residues in the CDR3. Trimming took off 2 bases at V and 4 bases at J, with 15 bases between the two ends. The CDR3 reads CASSLFREPNYNEQFF. The DNA of the CDR3 is TGTGCCAGCAGCTTATTCCGGGAACCTAATTACAATGAGCAGTTCTTC.

V gene TRBV6-5 combines with J gene TRBJ1-5; D ambiguous. CDR1 and CDR2 from the germline V gene are MNHEY and SVGAGI. V lost 6 bases, J lost 2 bases, and 5 bases lay in between. The CDR3 contains 12 residues. CDR3 loop: CASRQRNQPQHF. CDR3 DNA sequence: TGTGCCAGCAGACAGCGCAATCAGCCCCAGCATTTT.

The chain is built from TRBV5-1 and TRBJ1-4; 7 bases map to TRBD1. Germline V gives CDR1 SGHRS, CDR2 YFSETQ. V was pared by 4 bases and J by 7 bases, with 16 bases of the junction left unmatched. The CDR3 has 17 residues. CDR3 sequence: CASSATGVLTLAEKLFF. CDR3 DNA sequence: TGCGCCAGCAGCGCTACAGGGGTTTTGACTCTAGCTGAAAAACTGTTTTTT.

This clone was picked up one time. V usage is TRBV27 and J usage is TRBJ1-6, with D tentatively TRBD1 (5 bases). CDR1 and CDR2 from the germline V gene are MNHEY and SMNVEV (reference sequence). Trimming stripped 6 bases from V and 0 bases from J, with 18 bases between. The CDR3 is 18 amino acids. As DNA, the CDR3 is TGTGCCAGCAGCTCGACAGCTCCGCAGAGCTCCTATAATTCACCCCTCCACTTT. Protein sequence: CASSSTAPQSSYNSPLHF.

This clone was recorded only once. V and J are TRBV4-2 and TRBJ1-3; D is uncertain. The length of the CDR3 is 14 residues. Trimming removed 4 bases at V and 0 bases at J, with 7 bases between. Germline CDR1 reads LGHNA; CDR2 reads YNFKEQ. This chain's CDR3 is CASSRAGSGNTIYF. The CDR3 DNA follows: TGTGCCAGCAGCCGCGCAGGCTCTGGAAACACCATATATTTT.

As regards this clone: One end of the junction is discordant with germline, which a read error may explain. This chain connects TRBV11-2 to TRBJ2-2, with D hard to call. Germline CDR1 and CDR2: SGHAT and FQNNGV. This CDR3 region has 11 residues. The CDR3 loop reads CASSNIGELFF. In DNA form, the CDR3 reads TGTGCCAGCTCCAACATCGGGGAGCTGTTTTTT.

The chain joins TRBV7-2 to TRBJ1-5; D is unresolved. Germline CDR1 and CDR2: SGHTA and FQGNSA. This CDR3 comprises 15 residues. The V end was cut by 5 bases, the J end by 0 bases, with 11 bases between. Written as DNA, the CDR3 is TGTGCCAGCAGCCTCGGGATGGGTAGCAATCAGCCCCAGCATTTT. It encodes CASSLGMGSNQPQHF.

In nucleotides, the CDR3 is TGTGCCAGCAGTTATGACGGGGACTACAATGAGCAGTTCTTC. Residues: CASSYDGDYNEQFF. The V and J genes are TRBV6-2 or TRBV6-3 and TRBJ2-1, with D possibly being TRBD2 (5 bases). V was trimmed by 3 bases and J by 3 bases, leaving 9 bases between them. Per the germline V gene, CDR1 is MNHEY and CDR2 is SVGEGT. There are 14 residues in the CDR3.

J is TRBJ1-2 and V is TRBV5-1; unclear D gene. Per the germline V gene, CDR1 is SGHRS and CDR2 is YFSETQ. V was shortened by 0 bases and J by 0 bases, with 9 bases between the two germline ends. The CDR3 length is 15 residues. CDR3 bases: TGCGCCAGCAGCTTGGGGTCAACAACTAACTATGGCTACACCTTC. This gives the protein CASSLGSTTNYGYTF.

This rearrangement joins TRBV7-3 to TRBJ1-2; a weak D match, TRBD1 (6 bases). The germline V and J ends were trimmed by 5 bases and 8 bases, with 15 bases remaining between them. Per the germline V gene, CDR1 is SGHTA and CDR2 is FQGTGA. The CDR3 sequence is 13 residues long. The CDR3, as DNA: TGTGCCAGCAGCGTGCAGGGGAAGAGGGGCTACACCTTC. Its translation: CASSVQGKRGYTF.

This clone came up a few times. The gene calls are TRBV5-1 and TRBJ1-5; tentatively, D is TRBD1 (5 bases). The V gene's germline CDR1 is SGHRS and CDR2 YFSETQ. V dropped 1 base and J dropped 9 bases, with 14 bases sitting between them. The CDR3 is made up of 14 amino acids. CDR3 protein: CASSLQGYDGPQHF. Here the CDR3 DNA reads TGCGCCAGCAGCTTGCAGGGTTACGATGGGCCCCAGCATTTT.

V usage is TRBV10-1 and J usage is TRBJ1-1, with 8 nucleotides matching TRBD1. The germline V gene encodes CDR1 WNHNN and CDR2 SYGVQD (reference sequence). This CDR3 contains 17 residues. The J segment lost 4 bases and the V segment lost 6 bases, leaving 16 bases of the junction unmatched. CDR3 coding DNA: TGCGCCAGCAGCGCCGGGACAGGAGAACGTAAGGCCACTGAAGCTTTCTTT. It translates to CASSAGTGERKATEAFF.

The genes are TRBV18 and TRBJ2-6; possibly TRBD2 for D (5 bases). Germline CDR1 and CDR2: KGHSH and LQKENI. This CDR3 has 18 amino acids. V was trimmed by 3 bases and J by 0 bases, leaving 15 bases between them. CDR3 region: CASSPSVSGGSGANVLTF. The CDR3 DNA reads as TGTGCCAGCTCACCTTCGGTCAGTGGAGGCTCTGGGGCCAACGTCCTGACTTTC.

As for this clone: At one boundary the junction diverges from the germline segment, which might be a read error. The chain uses TRBV7-7 and TRBJ2-5, with D possibly matching TRBD2 (6 bases). This CDR3 has 15 residues. Germline V gene lookup returns CDR1 SSHAT and CDR2 FNYEAQ (reference sequence). CDR3 region: CASSPNTAGQETQYF. The CDR3 DNA reads TGTGCTAGCAGCCCTAATACAGCGGGTCAAGAGACCCAGTACTTC.

V and J are TRBV9 and TRBJ2-7; 7 bases map to TRBD1. The germline V gene has CDR1 SGDLS and CDR2 YYNGEE. This CDR3 has 19 amino acids. V shed 1 base, J shed 0 bases, and the junction held 16 bases outside the gene matches. DNA for the CDR3: TGTGCCAGCAGCGTACACGGGACAGCTTCCCTCTATATCTCCTACGAGCAGTACTTC. Residues: CASSVHGTASLYISYEQYF.

The chain employs TRBV19 and TRBJ2-7; D may be TRBD1 (5 bases). This CDR3 has 14 residues. With 0 bases removed from V and 3 bases from J, the gap between germline ends came to 9 bases. Germline CDR1 reads LNHDA; CDR2 reads SQIVND (reference sequence). The CDR3 sequence is CASSIDADNYEQYF. The CDR3 DNA follows: TGTGCCAGTAGTATAGACGCGGACAACTACGAGCAGTACTTC. Looking up the rest from reference TRBV19 and TRBJ2-7 gives the full variable domain: DGGITQSPKYLFRKEGQNVTLSCEQNLNHDAMYWYRQDPGQGLRLIYYSQIVNDFQKGDIAEGYSVSREKKESFPLTVTSAQKNPTAFYLCASSIDADNYEQYFGPGTRLTVT.

This rearrangement joins TRBV30 to TRBJ2-2; D is unresolved. Trimming cost V 2 bases and J 1 base, with 5 bases left between them. Germline V CDR1 and CDR2: GTSNPN, SVGIG (reference sequence). The CDR3 contains 13 residues. The CDR3 loop reads CAWSRWNTGELFF. In DNA, the CDR3 is TGTGCCTGGAGTCGGTGGAACACCGGGGAGCTGTTTTTT.